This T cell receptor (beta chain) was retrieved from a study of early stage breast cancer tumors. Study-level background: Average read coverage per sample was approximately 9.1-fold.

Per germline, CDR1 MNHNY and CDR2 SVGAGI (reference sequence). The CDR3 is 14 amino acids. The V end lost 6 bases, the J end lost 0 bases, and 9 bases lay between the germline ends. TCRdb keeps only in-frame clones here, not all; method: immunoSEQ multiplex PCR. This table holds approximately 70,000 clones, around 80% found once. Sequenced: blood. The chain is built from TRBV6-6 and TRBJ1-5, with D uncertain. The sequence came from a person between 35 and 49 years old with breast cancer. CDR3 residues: CASRQTVSNQPQHF. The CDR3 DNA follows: TGTGCCAGCAGACAGACGGTTAGCAATCAGCCCCAGCATTTT.